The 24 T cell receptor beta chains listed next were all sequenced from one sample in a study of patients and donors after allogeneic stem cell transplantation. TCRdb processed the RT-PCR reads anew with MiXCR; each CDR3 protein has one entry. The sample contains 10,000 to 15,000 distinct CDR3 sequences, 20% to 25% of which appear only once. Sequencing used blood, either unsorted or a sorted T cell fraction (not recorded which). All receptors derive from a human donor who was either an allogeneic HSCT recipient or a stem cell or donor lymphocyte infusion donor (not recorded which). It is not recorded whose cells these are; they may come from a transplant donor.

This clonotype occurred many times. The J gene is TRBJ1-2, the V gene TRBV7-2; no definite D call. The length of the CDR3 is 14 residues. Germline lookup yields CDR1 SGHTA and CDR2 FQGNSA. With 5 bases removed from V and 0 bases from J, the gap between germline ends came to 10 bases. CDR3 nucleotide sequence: TGTGCCAGCAGCCCCTCCCCGACTAACTATGGCTACACCTTC. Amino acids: CASSPSPTNYGYTF.

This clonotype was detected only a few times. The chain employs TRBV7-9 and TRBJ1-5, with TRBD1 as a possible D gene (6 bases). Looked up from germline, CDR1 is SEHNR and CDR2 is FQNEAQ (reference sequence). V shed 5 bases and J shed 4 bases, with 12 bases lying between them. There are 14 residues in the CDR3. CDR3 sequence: CASSPDRWNQPQHF. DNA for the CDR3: TGTGCCAGCAGCCCCGACAGGTGGAATCAGCCCCAGCATTTT.

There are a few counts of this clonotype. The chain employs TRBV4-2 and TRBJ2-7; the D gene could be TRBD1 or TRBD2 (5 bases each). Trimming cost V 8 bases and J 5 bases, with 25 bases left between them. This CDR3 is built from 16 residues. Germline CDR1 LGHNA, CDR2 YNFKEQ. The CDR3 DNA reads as TGTGCCAGCGAGTATCCGGGATCTTCCGTGGGGGACGAGCAGTACTTC. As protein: CASEYPGSSVGDEQYF.

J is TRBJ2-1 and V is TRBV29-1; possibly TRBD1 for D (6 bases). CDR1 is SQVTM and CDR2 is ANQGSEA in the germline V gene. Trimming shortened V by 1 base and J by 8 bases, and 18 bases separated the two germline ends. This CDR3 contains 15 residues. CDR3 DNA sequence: TGCAGCGTTGAAGTCCAGGGGCGCAGATTACATGAGCAGTTCTTC. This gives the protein CSVEVQGRRLHEQFF.

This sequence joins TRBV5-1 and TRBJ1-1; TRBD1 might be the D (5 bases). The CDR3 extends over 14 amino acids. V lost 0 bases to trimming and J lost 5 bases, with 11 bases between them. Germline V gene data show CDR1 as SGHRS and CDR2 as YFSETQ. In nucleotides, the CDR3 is TGCGCCAGCAGCTTGGAGACCCGGACAACTGAAGCTTTCTTT. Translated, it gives CASSLETRTTEAFF.

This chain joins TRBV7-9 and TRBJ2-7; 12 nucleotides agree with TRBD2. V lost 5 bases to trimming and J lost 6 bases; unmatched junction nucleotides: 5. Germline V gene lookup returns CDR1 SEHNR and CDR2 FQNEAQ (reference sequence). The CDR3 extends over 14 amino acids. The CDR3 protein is CASSKTSGSTEQYF. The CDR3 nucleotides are TGTGCCAGCAGCAAGACTAGCGGGAGTACCGAGCAGTACTTC.

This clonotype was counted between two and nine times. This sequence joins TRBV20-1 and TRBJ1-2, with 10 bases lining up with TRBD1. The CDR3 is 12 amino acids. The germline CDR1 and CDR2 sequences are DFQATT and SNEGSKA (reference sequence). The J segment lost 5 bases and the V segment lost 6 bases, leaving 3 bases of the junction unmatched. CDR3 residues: CSAKDRGYGYTF. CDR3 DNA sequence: TGCAGTGCAAAGGACAGGGGGTATGGCTACACCTTC.

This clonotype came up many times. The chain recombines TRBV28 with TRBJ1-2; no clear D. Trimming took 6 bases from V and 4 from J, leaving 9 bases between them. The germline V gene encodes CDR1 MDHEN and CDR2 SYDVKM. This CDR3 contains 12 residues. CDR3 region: CASSRRAYGYTF. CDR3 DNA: TGTGCCAGCAGCCGGCGGGCCTATGGCTACACCTTC.

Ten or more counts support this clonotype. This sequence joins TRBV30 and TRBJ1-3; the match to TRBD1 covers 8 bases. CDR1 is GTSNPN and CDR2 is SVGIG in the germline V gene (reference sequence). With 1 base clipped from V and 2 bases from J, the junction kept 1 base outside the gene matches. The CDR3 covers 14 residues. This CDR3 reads CAWSGTGPGNTIYF. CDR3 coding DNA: TGTGCCTGGAGTGGGACAGGGCCTGGAAACACCATATATTTT. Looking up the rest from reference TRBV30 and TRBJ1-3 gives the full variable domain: SQTIHQWPATLVQPVGSPLSLECTVEGTSNPNLYWYRQAAGRGLQLLFYSVGIGQISSEVPQNLSASRPQDRQFILSSKKLLLSDSGFYLCAWSGTGPGNTIYFGEGSWLTVV.

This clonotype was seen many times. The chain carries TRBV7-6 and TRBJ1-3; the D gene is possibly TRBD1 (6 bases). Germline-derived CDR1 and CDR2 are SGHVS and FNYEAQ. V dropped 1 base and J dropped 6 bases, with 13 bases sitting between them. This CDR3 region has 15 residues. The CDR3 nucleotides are TGTGCCAGCAGCTTAGAGGGACACTCCTTAAACACCATATATTTT. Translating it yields CASSLEGHSLNTIYF.

The CDR3 coding sequence is TGCAGTGCTATAAGGGGTTCCCCAACGATATACAATGAGCAGTTCTTC. It is translated as CSAIRGSPTIYNEQFF. The rearrangement joins TRBV20-1 to TRBJ2-1, with D maybe TRBD1 (5 bases). The V gene's germline CDR1 is DFQATT and CDR2 SNEGSKA (reference sequence). V lost 4 bases and J lost 4, with 20 bases in between. The CDR3 is made up of 16 amino acids.

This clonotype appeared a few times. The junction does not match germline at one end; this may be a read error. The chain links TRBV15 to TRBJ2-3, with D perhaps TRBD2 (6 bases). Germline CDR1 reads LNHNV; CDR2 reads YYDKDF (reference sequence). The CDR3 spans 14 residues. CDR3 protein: CATGREAATDTQYF. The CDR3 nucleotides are TGTGCCACCGGCAGGGAGGCGGCCACAGATACGCAGTATTTT.

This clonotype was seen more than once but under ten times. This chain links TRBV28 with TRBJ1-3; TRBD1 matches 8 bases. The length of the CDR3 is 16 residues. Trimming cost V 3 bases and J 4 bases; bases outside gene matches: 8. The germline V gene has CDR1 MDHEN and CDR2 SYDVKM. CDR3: CASSLGKDRVGNTIYF. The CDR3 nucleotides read TGTGCCAGCAGTTTGGGGAAGGACAGGGTCGGAAACACCATATATTTT.

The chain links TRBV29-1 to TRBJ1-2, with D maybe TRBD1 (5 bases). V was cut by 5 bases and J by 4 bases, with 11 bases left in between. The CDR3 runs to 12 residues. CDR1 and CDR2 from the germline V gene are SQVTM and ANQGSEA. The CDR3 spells CSVTRQFYGYTF. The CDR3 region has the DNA TGCAGCGTTACAAGACAGTTCTATGGCTACACCTTC.

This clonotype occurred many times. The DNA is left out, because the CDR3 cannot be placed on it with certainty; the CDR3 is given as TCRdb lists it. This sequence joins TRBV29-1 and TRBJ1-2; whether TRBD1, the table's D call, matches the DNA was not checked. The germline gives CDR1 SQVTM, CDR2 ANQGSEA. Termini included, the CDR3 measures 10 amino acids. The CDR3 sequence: CSVGQGANTF.

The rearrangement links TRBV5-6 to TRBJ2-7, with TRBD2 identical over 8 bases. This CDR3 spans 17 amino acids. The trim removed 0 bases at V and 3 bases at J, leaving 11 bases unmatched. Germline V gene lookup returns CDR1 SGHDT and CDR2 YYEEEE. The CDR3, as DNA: TGTGCCAGCAGCTTGGAGGGGCGGACTAGCACAAACTACGAGCAGTACTTC. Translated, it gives CASSLEGRTSTNYEQYF.

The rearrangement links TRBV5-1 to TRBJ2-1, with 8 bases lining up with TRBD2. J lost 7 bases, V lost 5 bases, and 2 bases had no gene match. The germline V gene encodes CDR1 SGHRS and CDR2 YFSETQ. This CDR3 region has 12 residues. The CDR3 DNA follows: TGCGCCAGCAGGCCTAGCGGGAATGAGCAGTTCTTC. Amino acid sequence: CASRPSGNEQFF. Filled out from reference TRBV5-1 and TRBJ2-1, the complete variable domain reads KAGVTQTPRYLIKTRGQQVTLSCSPISGHRSVSWYQQTPGQGLQFLFEYFSETQRNKGNFPGRFSGRQFSNSRSEMNVSTLELGDSALYLCASRPSGNEQFFGPGTRLTVL.

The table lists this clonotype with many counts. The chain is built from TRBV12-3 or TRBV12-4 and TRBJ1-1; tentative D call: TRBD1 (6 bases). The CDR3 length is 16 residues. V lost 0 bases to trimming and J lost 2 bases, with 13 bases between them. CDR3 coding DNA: TGTGCCAGCAGTTTAGCGGTCGGGGGGGCTAACACTGAAGCTTTCTTT. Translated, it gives CASSLAVGGANTEAFF.

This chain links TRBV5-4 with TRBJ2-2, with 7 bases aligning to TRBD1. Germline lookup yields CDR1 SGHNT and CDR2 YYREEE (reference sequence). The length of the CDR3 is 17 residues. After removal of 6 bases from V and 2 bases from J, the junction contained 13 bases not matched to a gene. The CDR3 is CASKGVTGPLNTGELFF. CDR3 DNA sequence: TGTGCCAGCAAAGGGGTGACAGGGCCCTTAAACACCGGGGAGCTGTTTTTT. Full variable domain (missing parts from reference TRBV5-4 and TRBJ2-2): ETGVTQSPTHLIKTRGQQVTLRCSSQSGHNTVSWYQQALGQGPQFIFQYYREEENGRGNFPPRFSGLQFPNYSSELNVNALELDDSALYLCASKGVTGPLNTGELFFGEGSRLTVL.

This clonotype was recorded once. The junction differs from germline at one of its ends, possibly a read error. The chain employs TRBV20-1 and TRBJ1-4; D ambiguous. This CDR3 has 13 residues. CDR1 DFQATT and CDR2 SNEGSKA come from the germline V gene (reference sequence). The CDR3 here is CSVRTSANGKLFF. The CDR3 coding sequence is TGCAGTGTTCGAACCTCCGCTAATGGAAAACTGTTTTTT.

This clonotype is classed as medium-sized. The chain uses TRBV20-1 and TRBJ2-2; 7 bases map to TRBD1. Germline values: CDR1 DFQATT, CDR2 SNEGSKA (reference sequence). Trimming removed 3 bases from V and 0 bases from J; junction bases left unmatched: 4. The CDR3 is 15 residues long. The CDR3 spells CSASRQGANTGELFF. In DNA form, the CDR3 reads TGCAGTGCTAGCAGACAGGGAGCGAACACCGGGGAGCTGTTTTTT.

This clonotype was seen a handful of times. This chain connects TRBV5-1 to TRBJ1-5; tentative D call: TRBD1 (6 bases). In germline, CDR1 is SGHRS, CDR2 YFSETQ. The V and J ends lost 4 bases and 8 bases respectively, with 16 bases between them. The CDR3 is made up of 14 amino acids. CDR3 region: CASSPEGDGKPQHF. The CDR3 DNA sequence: TGCGCCAGCAGCCCCGAGGGGGACGGGAAGCCCCAGCATTTT.

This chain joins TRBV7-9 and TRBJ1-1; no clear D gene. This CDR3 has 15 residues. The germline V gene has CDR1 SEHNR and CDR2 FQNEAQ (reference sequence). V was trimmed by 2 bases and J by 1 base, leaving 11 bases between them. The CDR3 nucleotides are TGTGCCAGCAGCTTATGGCGCAGAGAGAACACTGAAGCTTTCTTT. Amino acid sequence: CASSLWRRENTEAFF.

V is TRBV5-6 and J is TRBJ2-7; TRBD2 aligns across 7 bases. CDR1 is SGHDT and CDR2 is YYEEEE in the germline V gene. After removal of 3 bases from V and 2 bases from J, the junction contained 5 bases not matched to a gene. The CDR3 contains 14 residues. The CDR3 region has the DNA TGTGCCAGCAGCTCGACGGGGGGTCCCTACGAGCAGTACTTC. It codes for CASSSTGGPYEQYF.